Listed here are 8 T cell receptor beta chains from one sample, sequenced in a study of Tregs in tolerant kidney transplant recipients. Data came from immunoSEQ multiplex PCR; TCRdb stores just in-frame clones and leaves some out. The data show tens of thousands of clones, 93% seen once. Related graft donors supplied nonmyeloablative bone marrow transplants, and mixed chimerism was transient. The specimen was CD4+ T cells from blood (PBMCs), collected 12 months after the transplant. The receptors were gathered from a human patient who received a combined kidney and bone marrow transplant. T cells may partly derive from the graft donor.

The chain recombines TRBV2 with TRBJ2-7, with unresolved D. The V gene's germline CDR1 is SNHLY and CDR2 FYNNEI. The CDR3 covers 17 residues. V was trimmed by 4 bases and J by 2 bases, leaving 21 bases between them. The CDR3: CASSAQQSQKTTYEQYF. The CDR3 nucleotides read TGTGCCAGCAGTGCCCAACAGTCCCAAAAGACAACCTACGAGCAGTACTTC.

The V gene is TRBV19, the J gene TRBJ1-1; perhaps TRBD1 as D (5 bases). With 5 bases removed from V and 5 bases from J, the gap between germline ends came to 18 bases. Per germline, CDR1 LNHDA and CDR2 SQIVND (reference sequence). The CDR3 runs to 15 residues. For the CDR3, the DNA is TGTGCCAGTAGTTCAACCGGGCAGGGCGGTACTGAAGCTTTCTTT. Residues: CASSSTGQGGTEAFF.

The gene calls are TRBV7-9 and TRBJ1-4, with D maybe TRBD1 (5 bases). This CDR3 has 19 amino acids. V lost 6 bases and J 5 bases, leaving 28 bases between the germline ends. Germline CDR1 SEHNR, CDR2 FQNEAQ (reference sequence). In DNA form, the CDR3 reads TGTGCCAGCAGGAAATCGGGGGAATCGAATGTTGAGCCCAATGAAAAACTGTTTTTT. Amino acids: CASRKSGESNVEPNEKLFF.

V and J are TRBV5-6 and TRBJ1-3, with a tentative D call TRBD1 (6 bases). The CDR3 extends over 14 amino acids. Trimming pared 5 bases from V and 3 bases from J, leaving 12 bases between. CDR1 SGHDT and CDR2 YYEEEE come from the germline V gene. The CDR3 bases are TGTGCCAGCAGTTTCCGGGACATTGGAAACACCATATATTTT. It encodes CASSFRDIGNTIYF. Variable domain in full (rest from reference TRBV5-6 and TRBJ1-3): DAGVTQSPTHLIKTRGQQVTLRCSPKSGHDTVSWYQQALGQGPQFIFQYYEEEERQRGNFPDRFSGHQFPNYSSELNVNALLLGDSALYLCASSFRDIGNTIYFGEGSWLTVV.

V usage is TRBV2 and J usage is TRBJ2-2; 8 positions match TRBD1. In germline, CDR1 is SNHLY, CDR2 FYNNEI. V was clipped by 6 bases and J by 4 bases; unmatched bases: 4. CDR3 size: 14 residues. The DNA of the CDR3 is TGTGCCAGCAGGGGGACAGGCCGCACCGGGGAGCTGTTTTTT. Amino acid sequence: CASRGTGRTGELFF.

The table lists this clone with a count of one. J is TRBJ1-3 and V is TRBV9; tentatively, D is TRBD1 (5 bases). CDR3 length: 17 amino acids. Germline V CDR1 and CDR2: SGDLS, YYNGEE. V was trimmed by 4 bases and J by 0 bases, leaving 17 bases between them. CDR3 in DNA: TGTGCCAGCAGCCTCGGGGGGACTACCGGCTCTGGAAACACCATATATTTT. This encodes CASSLGGTTGSGNTIYF. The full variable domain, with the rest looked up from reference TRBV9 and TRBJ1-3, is DSGVTQTPKHLITATGQRVTLRCSPRSGDLSVYWYQQSLDQGLQFLIQYYNGEERAKGNILERFSAQQFPDLHSELNLSSLELGDSALYFCASSLGGTTGSGNTIYFGEGSWLTVV.

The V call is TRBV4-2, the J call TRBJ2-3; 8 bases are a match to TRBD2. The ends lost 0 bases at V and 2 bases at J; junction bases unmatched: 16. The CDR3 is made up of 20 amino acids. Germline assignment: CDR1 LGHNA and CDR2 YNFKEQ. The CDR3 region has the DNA TGTGCCAGCAGCCAAGAGGGACTAGGGGCCCTCATTCGGAACACAGATACGCAGTATTTT. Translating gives CASSQEGLGALIRNTDTQYF.

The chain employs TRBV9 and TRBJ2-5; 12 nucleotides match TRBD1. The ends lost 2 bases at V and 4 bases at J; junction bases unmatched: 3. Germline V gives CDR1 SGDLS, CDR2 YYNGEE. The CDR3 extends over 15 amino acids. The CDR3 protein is CASSVGTGGRETQYF. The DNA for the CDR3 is TGTGCCAGCAGCGTGGGGACAGGGGGCCGAGAGACCCAGTACTTC. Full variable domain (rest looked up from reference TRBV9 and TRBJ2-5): DSGVTQTPKHLITATGQRVTLRCSPRSGDLSVYWYQQSLDQGLQFLIQYYNGEERAKGNILERFSAQQFPDLHSELNLSSLELGDSALYFCASSVGTGGRETQYFGPGTRLLVL.